What follows describes a single TCR beta chain. This specimen comes from a study of blood T cell repertoires in COVID-19. TCRdb keeps only in-frame clones here, not all; method: immunoSEQ multiplex PCR. The top ten hold 3% to 3.5% of the sample, which has fewer than 300,000 clones, 70% to 75% seen once. The sample consisted of peripheral blood. The receptor's source is a woman aged 80 or over with acute or convalescent COVID-19.

The chain's CDR3 is CASSRDIRGDQPQHF. DNA of the CDR3: TGTGCCAGCAGTAGGGACATTCGGGGGGACCAGCCCCAGCATTTT. The rearrangement uses TRBV6-2 or TRBV6-3 and TRBJ1-5; D is perhaps TRBD1 (6 bases). Germline V lookup: CDR1 MNHEY, CDR2 SVGEGT. Trimming pared 5 bases from V and 7 bases from J, leaving 18 bases between. The CDR3 sequence is 15 residues long.